The 16 T cell receptor beta chains reported below all come from one sample, sequenced in a study of blood T cell repertoires in COVID-19. This table comes from immunoSEQ multiplex PCR, and its TCRdb copy is limited to in-frame clones, with some not included. The sample has approximately 450,000 clones, around 88% seen once; the top ten hold approximately 4.3%. What was sequenced was peripheral blood. These receptors all stem from a woman younger than 45 with acute or convalescent COVID-19.

This sequence joins TRBV18 and TRBJ2-7, with 7 bases identical to TRBD1. In germline, CDR1 is KGHSH, CDR2 LQKENI. CDR3 length: 16 residues. Losses at the gene ends were 2 bases for V and 6 bases for J; bases not matched to a gene: 13. The CDR3 nucleotides read TGTGCCAGCTCACCAGGGGACAGCCTGAGGGTGTTCGAGCAGTACTTC. This encodes CASSPGDSLRVFEQYF.

The V call is TRBV10-2, the J call TRBJ1-5, with TRBD1 matching 9 bases. The V gene end was trimmed by 3 bases and the J gene end by 5 bases; junction bases not matched to a gene: 2. The CDR3 covers 14 residues. Germline V gene lookup returns CDR1 WSHSY and CDR2 SAAADI. CDR3: CASSERTGDQPQHF. The CDR3 bases are TGCGCCAGCAGTGAAAGGACAGGGGATCAGCCCCAGCATTTT.

The chain recombines TRBV7-2 with TRBJ1-6, with TRBD1 identical over 9 bases. CDR1 and CDR2 (germline): SGHTA, FQGNSA. This CDR3 comprises 16 residues. V dropped 1 base and J dropped 5; count of bases not matched to a gene: 3. CDR3 sequence (DNA): TGTGCCAGCAGCTTAGGGACAGGGGCAAATAATTCACCCCTCCACTTT. Translation: CASSLGTGANNSPLHF.

The chain combines TRBV5-1 with TRBJ2-1; possible D gene TRBD1, 6 bases. V gave up 0 bases and J gave up 9 bases, with 13 bases separating them. The CDR3 loop spans 14 amino acids. Germline CDR1 reads SGHRS; CDR2 reads YFSETQ. CDR3: CASSLAVQGIEQFF. In DNA, the CDR3 is TGCGCCAGCAGCTTGGCCGTACAGGGAATTGAGCAGTTCTTC. The full variable domain, its missing parts supplied by reference TRBV5-1 and TRBJ2-1, is KAGVTQTPRYLIKTRGQQVTLSCSPISGHRSVSWYQQTPGQGLQFLFEYFSETQRNKGNFPGRFSGRQFSNSRSEMNVSTLELGDSALYLCASSLAVQGIEQFFGPGTRLTVL.

This sequence joins TRBV27 and TRBJ1-5; D uncertain. Deletions cut 3 bases from V and 3 bases from J, with 6 bases between. The CDR3 has 13 amino acids. Germline assignment: CDR1 MNHEY and CDR2 SMNVEV (reference sequence). The CDR3, as DNA: TGTGCCAGCAGTTTCTCGTCCAATCAGCCCCAGCATTTT. The encoded protein is CASSFSSNQPQHF.

The V gene is TRBV15, the J gene TRBJ2-7, with TRBD2 matching over 8 bases. The V gene's germline CDR1 is LNHNV and CDR2 YYDKDF (reference sequence). V lost 0 bases and J lost 0; bases outside the gene matches: 7. The CDR3 has 17 residues. For the CDR3, the DNA is TGTGCCACCAGCAGAGATCCTGGCGGGGGGCGCTCCTACGAGCAGTACTTC. This gives the protein CATSRDPGGGRSYEQYF.

The gene calls are TRBV7-8 and TRBJ2-2, with TRBD1 identical over 11 bases. CDR1 and CDR2 from the germline V gene are SGHVS and FQNEAQ. V dropped 6 bases and J dropped 6; count of bases not matched to a gene: 6. The CDR3 loop spans 15 amino acids. CDR3 region: CASSLGQGGPGELFF. CDR3 sequence (DNA): TGTGCCAGCAGTTTGGGACAGGGGGGCCCCGGGGAGCTGTTTTTT.

There are many counts of this clone. V usage is TRBV19 and J usage is TRBJ1-1, with D tentatively TRBD1 (5 bases). Trimming left V 4 bases short and J 3 bases short, with 24 bases between. The CDR3 consists of 18 residues. Germline V gene sequence: CDR1 LNHDA, CDR2 SQIVND (reference sequence). The CDR3 DNA follows: TGTGCCAGTAGTAAAACAGGTATCAGGCTCGGCAGGGACACTGAAGCTTTCTTT. It translates to CASSKTGIRLGRDTEAFF.

This chain connects TRBV19 to TRBJ2-7; D is unresolved. V dropped 7 bases and J dropped 0 bases, with 13 bases sitting between them. Germline V gives CDR1 LNHDA, CDR2 SQIVND (reference sequence). This CDR3 has 14 residues. The CDR3 protein is CASTPSPFSYEQYF. The CDR3 DNA reads as TGTGCCAGTACCCCCTCCCCGTTCTCCTACGAGCAGTACTTC.

The chain employs TRBV9 and TRBJ2-3; D unresolved. Trimming removed 1 base from V and 2 bases from J, with 5 bases in between. The germline V gene has CDR1 SGDLS and CDR2 YYNGEE. The CDR3 loop spans 13 amino acids. The CDR3 loop is CASSVTATDTQYF. CDR3 sequence (DNA): TGTGCCAGCAGCGTAACTGCCACAGATACGCAGTATTTT.

The rearrangement links TRBV3-1 (or the pseudogene TRBV3-2) to TRBJ2-3; D perhaps matches TRBD1 (6 bases). V was cut by 4 bases and J by 3 bases, with 20 bases left in between. Per the germline V gene, CDR1 is LGHDT and CDR2 is YNNKEL (reference sequence). The CDR3 sequence is 17 residues long. The DNA for the CDR3 is TGTGCCAGCAGCCCAGGGGAAATAGGGGAAGTGACAGATACGCAGTATTTT. The encoded protein is CASSPGEIGEVTDTQYF.

CDR3 amino acids: CASSLTRGQSYEQYF. In DNA, the CDR3 is TGTGCCAGCAGTCTGACCAGGGGGCAGTCCTACGAGCAGTACTTC. The V gene is TRBV2, the J gene TRBJ2-7, with TRBD1 matching 8 bases. V was pared by 5 bases and J by 1 base, with 7 bases of the junction left unmatched. The CDR3 consists of 15 residues. Germline V CDR1 and CDR2: SNHLY, FYNNEI.

The rearrangement links TRBV13 to TRBJ1-2, with D hard to call. Germline V CDR1 and CDR2: PRHDT, FYEKMQ (reference sequence). This CDR3 is built from 14 residues. Trimming removed 5 bases from V and 1 base from J, with 11 bases in between. The CDR3 DNA sequence: TGTGCCAGCAGCCCGCGGCGGGTTAACTATGGCTACACCTTC. Residues: CASSPRRVNYGYTF.

The V gene is TRBV7-9, the J gene TRBJ2-7, with 11 positions matching TRBD1. This CDR3 is built from 14 residues. Looked up from germline, CDR1 is SEHNR and CDR2 is FQNEAQ (reference sequence). J was trimmed by 4 bases and V by 1 base; bases with no gene match: 0. The CDR3 nucleotides are TGTGCCAGCAGCTTAGGGGACAGGGGGTACGAGCAGTACTTC. It codes for CASSLGDRGYEQYF.

The gene calls are TRBV9 and TRBJ2-7, with D possibly TRBD2 on 5 matching bases. This CDR3 comprises 14 residues. From germline, CDR1 is SGDLS and CDR2 YYNGEE. The ends were cut back, 0 bases at V and 5 bases at J, with 12 bases in the middle. CDR3 in DNA: TGTGCCAGCAGCGTAGGAGGAGGAAATGACGAGCAGTACTTC. It specifies CASSVGGGNDEQYF.

The chain combines TRBV19 with TRBJ2-3; D call uncertain. Germline-derived CDR1 and CDR2 are LNHDA and SQIVND (reference sequence). Trimming removed 4 bases from V and 6 bases from J, with 17 bases in between. The CDR3 spans 15 residues. The CDR3 DNA is TGTGCCAGTAGTACCCCCGGAGCGTACGGGGATACGCAGTATTTT. This codes for CASSTPGAYGDTQYF.